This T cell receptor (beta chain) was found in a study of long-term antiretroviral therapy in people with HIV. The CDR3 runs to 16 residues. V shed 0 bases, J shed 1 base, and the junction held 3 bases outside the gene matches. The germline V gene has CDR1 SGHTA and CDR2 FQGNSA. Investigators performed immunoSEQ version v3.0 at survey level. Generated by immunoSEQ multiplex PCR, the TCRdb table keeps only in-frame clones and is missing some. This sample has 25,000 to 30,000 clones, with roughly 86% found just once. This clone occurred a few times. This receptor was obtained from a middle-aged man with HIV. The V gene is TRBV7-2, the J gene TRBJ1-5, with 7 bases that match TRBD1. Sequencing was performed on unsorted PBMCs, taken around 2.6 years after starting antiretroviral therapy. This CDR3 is CASSLAGQVSNQPQHF. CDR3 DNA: TGTGCCAGCAGCTTAGCCGGACAGGTGAGCAATCAGCCCCAGCATTTT. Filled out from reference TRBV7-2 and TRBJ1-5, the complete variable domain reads GAGVSQSPSNKVTEKGKDVELRCDPISGHTALYWYRQSLGQGLEFLIYFQGNSAPDKSGLPSDRFSAERTGGSVSTLTIQRTQQEDSAVYLCASSLAGQVSNQPQHFGDGTRLSIL.